These T cell receptor beta chains were read from a single sample in a study of OX40 agonist ivuxolimab in advanced cancers. The assay was immunoSEQ multiplex PCR, and TCRdb's table has in-frame clones only and misses some. The sample holds 70,000 to 90,000 clones, around four fifths seen once. The source material was CD4+ or CD8+ T cells sorted from blood, sampled in a trial of the OX40 agonist ivuxolimab. These receptors were obtained from an adult with an advanced solid tumor such as melanoma, head and neck, liver or kidney cancer. CDR3s leave out the opening cysteine and the closing phenylalanine or tryptophan.

j_call v_call cdr3_aa
TRBJ1-5 TRBV15 ATSRDPGGLQPQH
TRBJ2-3 TRBV9 ASSPRTGAQKADTQY
TRBJ2-7 TRBV5-4 ASSGAKGIFSSYEQY
TRBJ1-5 TRBV6-4 ASSNPGRDSNQPQH
TRBJ1-5 TRBV10-3 AISEEGSQH
TRBJ1-3 TRBV30 AWSEGAYSGNTIY
TRBJ2-7 TRBV10-3 AISELGQGGEQY
TRBJ2-2 TRBV5-1 ASSLGGTPYTGELF
TRBJ1-2 TRBV11-1 ASSHEQGWYYGYT
TRBJ2-3 TRBV6-5 ASSRQEGTDTQY
TRBJ1-5 TRBV7-2 ASSLARGNQPQH
TRBJ1-5 TRBV28 ASSLIQLSNQPQH
TRBJ2-3 TRBV19 ASSSRTSTTPDTQY
TRBJ2-3 TRBV19 ASSTMTLRTSTDTQY
TRBJ2-5 TRBV5-1 ASSLAGTNGETQY
TRBJ1-5 TRBV2 ASREGTGTGSNQPQH
TRBJ2-2 TRBV6-6 ASSHYTGELF
TRBJ2-6 TRBV4-3 ASSQEGIGTGANVLT
TRBJ2-3 TRBV5-1 ASSLGQVRDTQY
TRBJ2-1 TRBV5-1 ASSRGSGRAREQF
TRBJ2-3 TRBV7-7 ASSPSGTSTDTQY
TRBJ2-1 TRBV20-1 SARAYNEQF
TRBJ2-1 TRBV11-3 ASSLDGVGGQLEQF
TRBJ1-1 TRBV9 ASSVGIGQNTEAF
TRBJ1-1 TRBV28 ASSLPWTGGDTEAF
TRBJ2-7 TRBV9 ASSGGQGWAYEQY
TRBJ2-7 TRBV5-7 ASSRNRGHEQY
TRBJ1-2 TRBV2 ASSGDRLTYGYT
TRBJ1-2 TRBV19 ASSPMTTHAGYT
TRBJ2-5 TRBV7-3 ASSSTSPGETQY
TRBJ1-3 TRBV27 ASWGSGGVGGNTIY
TRBJ2-2 TRBV25-1 ASSEWGQGAAELF
TRBJ2-1 TRBV30 AWTRGTSGKSNGQF
TRBJ2-7 TRBV7-2 ASSQPPGLVSFYEQY
TRBJ2-2 TRBV7-3 ASTRGSANTGELF